This TCR beta chain was observed in a study of cytomegalovirus exposure and HLA in healthy donors. Germline CDR1 MNHEY, CDR2 SMNVEV (reference sequence). The CDR3 sequence is 15 residues long. V shed 6 bases and J 7 bases; nucleotides not matched to a gene: 8. The PCR made use of 60 Vbeta and 13 Jbeta primers. TCRdb's table, derived via immunoSEQ multiplex PCR, lists solely in-frame clones and lacks some. The table shows 200,000 or so clones, with more than 75% occurring only once. The source is a human donor in good health. The sequenced sample consisted of PBMCs. The chain recombines TRBV27 with TRBJ2-1; 11 nucleotides agree with TRBD2. CDR3 in amino acids: CASRIAGGPWNEQFF. The CDR3, as DNA: TGTGCCAGCAGAATAGCGGGAGGGCCGTGGAATGAGCAGTTCTTC.